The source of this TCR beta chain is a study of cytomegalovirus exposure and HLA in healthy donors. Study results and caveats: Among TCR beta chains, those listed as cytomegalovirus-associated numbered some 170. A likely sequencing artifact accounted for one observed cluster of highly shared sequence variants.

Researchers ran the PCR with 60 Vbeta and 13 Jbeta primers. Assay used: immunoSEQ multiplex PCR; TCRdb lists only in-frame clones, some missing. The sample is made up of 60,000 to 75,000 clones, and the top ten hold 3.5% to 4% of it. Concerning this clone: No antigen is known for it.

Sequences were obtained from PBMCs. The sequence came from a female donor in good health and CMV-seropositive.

The CDR3 nucleotides are TGTGCCAGCAGCAGCGACAGGGGGCACTATGGCTACACCTTC. Amino acids: CASSSDRGHYGYTF. V gene TRBV7-9 combines with J gene TRBJ1-2, with 10 positions matching TRBD1. Per the germline V gene, CDR1 is SEHNR and CDR2 is FQNEAQ (reference sequence). The CDR3 runs 14 residues. Unmatched junction bases numbered 3, after V lost 5 bases and J lost 3 bases.